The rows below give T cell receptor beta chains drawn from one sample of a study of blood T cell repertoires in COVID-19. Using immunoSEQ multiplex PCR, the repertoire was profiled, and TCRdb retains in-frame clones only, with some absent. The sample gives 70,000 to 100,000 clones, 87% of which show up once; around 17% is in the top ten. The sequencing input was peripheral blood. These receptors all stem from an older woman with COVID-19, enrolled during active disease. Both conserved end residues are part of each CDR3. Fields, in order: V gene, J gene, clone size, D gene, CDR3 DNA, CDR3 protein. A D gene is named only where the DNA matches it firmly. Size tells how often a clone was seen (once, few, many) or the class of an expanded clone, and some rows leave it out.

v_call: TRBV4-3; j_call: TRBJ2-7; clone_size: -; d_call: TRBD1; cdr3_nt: TGCGCCAGCAGCCACACAGGGGGTGGGCACACCTACGAGCAGTACTTC; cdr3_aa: CASSHTGGGHTYEQYF
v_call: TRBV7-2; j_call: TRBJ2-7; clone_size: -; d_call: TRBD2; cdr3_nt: TGTGCCAGCAGCTTCCCTAGCGGAGGGTCCCCCGGAGATCGCGACGAGCAGTACTTC; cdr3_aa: CASSFPSGGSPGDRDEQYF
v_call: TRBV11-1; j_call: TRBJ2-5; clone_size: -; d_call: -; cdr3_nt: TGTGCCAGCAGCCCTACGGAAGAGACCCAGTACTTC; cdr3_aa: CASSPTEETQYF
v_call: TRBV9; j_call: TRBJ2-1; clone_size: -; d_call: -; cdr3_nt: TGTGCCAGCAGCCCCCGTCCGACAGTAACTCCCAATGAGCAGTTCTTC; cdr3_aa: CASSPRPTVTPNEQFF
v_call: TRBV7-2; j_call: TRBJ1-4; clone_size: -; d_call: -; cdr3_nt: TGTGCCAGCAGACAACAGGGTGGGTCATTGGAAAAACTGTTTTTT; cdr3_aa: CASRQQGGSLEKLFF
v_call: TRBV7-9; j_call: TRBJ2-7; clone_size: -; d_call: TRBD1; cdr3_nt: TGTGCCAGCAGCCAGAAAGACAGGGACGAGCAGTACTTC; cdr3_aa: CASSQKDRDEQYF
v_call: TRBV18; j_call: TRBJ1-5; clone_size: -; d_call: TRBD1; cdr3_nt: TGTGCCAGCTCACCAAGGAGGGGGCGCGAACTTAATCAGCCCCAGCATTTT; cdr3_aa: CASSPRRGRELNQPQHF
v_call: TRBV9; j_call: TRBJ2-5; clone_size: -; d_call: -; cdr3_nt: TGTGCCAGCAGCGTAGCTACAGGGTGGGAGACCCAGTACTTC; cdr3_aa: CASSVATGWETQYF
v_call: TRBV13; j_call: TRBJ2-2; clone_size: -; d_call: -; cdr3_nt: TGTGCCAGCAGTCTAGAGACCGGGGAGCTGTTTTTT; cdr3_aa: CASSLETGELFF
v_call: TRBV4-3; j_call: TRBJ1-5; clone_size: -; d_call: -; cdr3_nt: TGCGCCAGCAGCCAATATGTACAGGGAAATCAGCCCCAGCATTTT; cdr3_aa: CASSQYVQGNQPQHF
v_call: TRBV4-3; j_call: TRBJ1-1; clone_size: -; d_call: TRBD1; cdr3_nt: TGCGCCAGCAGCCATGACAGGGAACTGAACACTGAAGCTTTCTTT; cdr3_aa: CASSHDRELNTEAFF
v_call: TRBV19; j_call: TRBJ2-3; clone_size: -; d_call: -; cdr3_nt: TGTGCCAGTAGTACCCGGAGGCCGGGAGGCACAGATACGCAGTATTTT; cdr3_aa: CASSTRRPGGTDTQYF
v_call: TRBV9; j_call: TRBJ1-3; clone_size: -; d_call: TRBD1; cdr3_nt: TGTGCCAGCAGCGCCTTTACAGGGGCCGGAAACACCATATATTTT; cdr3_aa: CASSAFTGAGNTIYF
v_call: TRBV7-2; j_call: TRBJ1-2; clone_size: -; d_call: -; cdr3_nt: TGTGCCAGCAGCTTAGATGGGGGGGCCTCTAGCTATGGCTACACCTTC; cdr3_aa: CASSLDGGASSYGYTF
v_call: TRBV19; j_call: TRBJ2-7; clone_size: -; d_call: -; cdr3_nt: TGTGCCAGTTCGGCCCAGGTCAGCTCCTACGAGCAGTACTTC; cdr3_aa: CASSAQVSSYEQYF
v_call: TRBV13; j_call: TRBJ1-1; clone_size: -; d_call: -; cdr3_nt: TGTGCCAGCAGCTACCAAAGGTTGACACCGAACACTGAAGCTTTCTTT; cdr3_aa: CASSYQRLTPNTEAFF
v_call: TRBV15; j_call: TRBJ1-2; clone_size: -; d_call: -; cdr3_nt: TGTGCCACCAGCGCTGGGCAGGGCTATGGCTACACCTTC; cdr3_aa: CATSAGQGYGYTF
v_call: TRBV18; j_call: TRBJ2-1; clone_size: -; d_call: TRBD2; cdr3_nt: TGTGCCAGCTCATCCACCCGGGAGGCGGGGGGCCCTCCCCAAAACAATGAGCAGTTCTTC; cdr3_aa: CASSSTREAGGPPQNNEQFF
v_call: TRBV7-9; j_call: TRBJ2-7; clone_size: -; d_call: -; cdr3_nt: TGTGCCAGCAGTTTAGGTATTGCCCAAGAGGACTACGAGCAGTACTTC; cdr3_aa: CASSLGIAQEDYEQYF
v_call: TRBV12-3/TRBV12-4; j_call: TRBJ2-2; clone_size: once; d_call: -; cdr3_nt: TGTGCCAGCAGTGCCCTAAGGAGCGGGGAGCTGTTTTTT; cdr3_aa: CASSALRSGELFF
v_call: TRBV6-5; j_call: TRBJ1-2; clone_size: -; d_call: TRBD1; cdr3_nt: TGTGCCAGCAGTTCTGGACAGGGCTTCTATGGCTACACCTTC; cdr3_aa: CASSSGQGFYGYTF
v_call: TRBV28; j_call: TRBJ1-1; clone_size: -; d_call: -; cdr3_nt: TGTGCCAGCAGTTTAGTTTATAATCCGGACTTCCCGAACACTGAAGCTTTCTTT; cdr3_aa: CASSLVYNPDFPNTEAFF
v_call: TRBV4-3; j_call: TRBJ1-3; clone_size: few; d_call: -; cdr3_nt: TGCGCCAGCAGCCCCCCACTAGGGCCGGCTGGAAACACCATATATTTT; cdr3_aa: CASSPPLGPAGNTIYF
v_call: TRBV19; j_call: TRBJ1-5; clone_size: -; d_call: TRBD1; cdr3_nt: TGTGCCAGTAGTATAGGGGACAGGGGTGGGCAGCCCCAGCATTTT; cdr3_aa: CASSIGDRGGQPQHF
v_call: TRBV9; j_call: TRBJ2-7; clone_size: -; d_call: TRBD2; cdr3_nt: TGTGCCAGCAGCGTAGACCCAGGGAGGGACGAGCAGTACTTC; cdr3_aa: CASSVDPGRDEQYF
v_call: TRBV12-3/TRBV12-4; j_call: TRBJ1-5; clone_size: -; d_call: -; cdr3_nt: TGTGCCAGCAGTTTCTCGTCGGGTCAGCCCCAGCATTTT; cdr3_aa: CASSFSSGQPQHF
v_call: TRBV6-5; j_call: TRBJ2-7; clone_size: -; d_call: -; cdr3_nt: TGTGCCAGCAGTTACTCGATAGGCGGGGCCTACGAGCAGTACTTC; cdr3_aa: CASSYSIGGAYEQYF
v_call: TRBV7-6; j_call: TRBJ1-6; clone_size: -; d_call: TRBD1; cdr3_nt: TGTGCCAGCAGCTCCCTAGGACAGGGGGATTCACCCCTCCACTTT; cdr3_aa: CASSSLGQGDSPLHF
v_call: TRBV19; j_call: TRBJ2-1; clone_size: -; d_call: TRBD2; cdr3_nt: TGTGCCAGTAGTATTTACGCAACTAGCGGGGGCCTATCCTACAATGAGCAGTTCTTC; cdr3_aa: CASSIYATSGGLSYNEQFF
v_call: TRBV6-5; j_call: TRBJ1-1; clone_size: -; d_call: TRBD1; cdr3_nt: TGTGCCAGCAGTTACTCGGACAGGATGATCACTGAAGCTTTCTTT; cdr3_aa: CASSYSDRMITEAFF
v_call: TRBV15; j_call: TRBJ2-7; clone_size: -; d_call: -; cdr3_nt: TGTGCCACCAGCAGAGATCGGGGCTCCTACGAGCAGTACTTC; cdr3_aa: CATSRDRGSYEQYF
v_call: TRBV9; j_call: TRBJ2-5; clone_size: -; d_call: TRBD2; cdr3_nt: TGTGCCAGCAGCGGCCTAGCGGGGGGTCCTCCGGGGACCCAGTACTTC; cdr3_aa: CASSGLAGGPPGTQYF
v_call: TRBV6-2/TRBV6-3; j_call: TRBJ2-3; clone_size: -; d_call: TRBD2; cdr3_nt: TGTGCCAGCAGTTACGTGGCGGGGGGAGCAGATACGCAGTATTTT; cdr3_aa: CASSYVAGGADTQYF
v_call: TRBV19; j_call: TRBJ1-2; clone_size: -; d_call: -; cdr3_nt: TGTGCCAGTAGTGGACCTCGCAGCGGCAACTATGGCTACACCTTC; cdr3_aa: CASSGPRSGNYGYTF
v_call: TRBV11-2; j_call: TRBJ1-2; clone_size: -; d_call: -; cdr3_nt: TGTGCCAGCAGCGCGGACAGAAACTATGGCTACACCTTC; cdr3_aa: CASSADRNYGYTF
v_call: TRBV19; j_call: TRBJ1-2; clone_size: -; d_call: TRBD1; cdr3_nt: TGTGCCAGTACCCCGGGGCGACAGGGCGACTATGGCTACACCTTC; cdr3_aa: CASTPGRQGDYGYTF
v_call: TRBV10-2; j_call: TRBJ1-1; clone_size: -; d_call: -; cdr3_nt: TGCGCCAGCAGTGGGCAGGGTGGAGGGACTGAAGCTTTCTTT; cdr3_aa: CASSGQGGGTEAFF
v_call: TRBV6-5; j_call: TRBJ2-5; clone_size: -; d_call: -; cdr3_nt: TGTGCCAGCAGTCGCCGACAGGGAGGCTTGGAGACCCAGTACTTC; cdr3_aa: CASSRRQGGLETQYF
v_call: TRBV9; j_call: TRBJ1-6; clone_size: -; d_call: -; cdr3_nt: TGTGCCAGCAGCGTTTTGTCCGAGAATTCACCCCTCCACTTT; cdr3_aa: CASSVLSENSPLHF
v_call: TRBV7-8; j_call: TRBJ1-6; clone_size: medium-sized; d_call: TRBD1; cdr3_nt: TGTGCCAGCAGCTCCTGGACAGGGGTGGGTTCACCCCTCCACTTT; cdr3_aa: CASSSWTGVGSPLHF
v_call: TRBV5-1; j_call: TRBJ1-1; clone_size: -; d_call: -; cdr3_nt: TGCGCCAGCAGCTCGACTCGAACGAACACTGAAGCTTTCTTT; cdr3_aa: CASSSTRTNTEAFF
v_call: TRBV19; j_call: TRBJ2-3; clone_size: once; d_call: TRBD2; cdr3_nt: TGTGCCAGTATCTCGGGGGGGGTTGGAGATACGCAGTATTTT; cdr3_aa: CASISGGVGDTQYF
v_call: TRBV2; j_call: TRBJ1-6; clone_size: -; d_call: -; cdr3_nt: TGTGCCAGAGAGGACAGTCCTAATTCACCCCTCCACTTT; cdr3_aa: CAREDSPNSPLHF
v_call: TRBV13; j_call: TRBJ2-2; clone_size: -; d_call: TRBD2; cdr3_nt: TGTGCCAGCAGCTTTGGGGCTAGCGGGGCCATCACCGGGGAGCTGTTTTTT; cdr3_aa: CASSFGASGAITGELFF
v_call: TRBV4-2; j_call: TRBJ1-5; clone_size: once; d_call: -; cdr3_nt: TGTGCCAGCAGCCAAGATGGCAGGGGCGGCAATCAGCCCCAGCATTTT; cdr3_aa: CASSQDGRGGNQPQHF
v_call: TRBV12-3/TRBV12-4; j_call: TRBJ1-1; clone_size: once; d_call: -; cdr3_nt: TGTGCCAGCAGTTTATGGCAGAACACTGAAGCTTTCTTT; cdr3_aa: CASSLWQNTEAFF
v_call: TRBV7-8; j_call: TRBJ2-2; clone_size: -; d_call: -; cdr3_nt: TGTGCCAGCTCTAGGAGGGGGGGACCCGGGGAGCTGTTTTTT; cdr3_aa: CASSRRGGPGELFF
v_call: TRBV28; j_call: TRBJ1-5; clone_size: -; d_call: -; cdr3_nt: TGTGCCAGCAGTTCCCCAGGGATTGGCAATCAGCCCCAGCATTTT; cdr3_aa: CASSSPGIGNQPQHF
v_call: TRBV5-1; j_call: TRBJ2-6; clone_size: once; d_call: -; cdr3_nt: TGCGCCAGCAGCTTACGCGGGGGCGGGGCTGCTGGGGCCAACGTCCTGACTTTC; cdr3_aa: CASSLRGGGAAGANVLTF
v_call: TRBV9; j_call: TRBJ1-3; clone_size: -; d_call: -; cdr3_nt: TGTGCCAGCAGCGTAGCCTCAGGGGCTGGAAACACCATATATTTT; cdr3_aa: CASSVASGAGNTIYF